This passage covers 16 T cell receptor beta chains from one sample sequenced in a study of T cell changes during pregnancy in multiple sclerosis. Data came from immunoSEQ multiplex PCR; TCRdb stores just in-frame clones and leaves some out. The repertoire includes tens of thousands of clones, about 91% of them detected once, and 0.25% to 0.3% sits in the top ten. The specimen comprised CD4+ T cells from peripheral blood mononuclear cells, sampled in the third trimester of pregnancy. The receptors derive from a female donor in good health, enrolled as a control in a pregnancy study.

This sequence joins TRBV5-6 and TRBJ2-3, with D possibly being TRBD2 (5 bases). Between the trimmed V and J ends, which lost 0 bases and 5 bases, there was a span of 10 bases. Germline V gene data show CDR1 as SGHDT and CDR2 as YYEEEE. CDR3 size: 14 residues. The CDR3 spells CASSLAPAGDTQYF. The CDR3 DNA is TGTGCCAGCAGCTTGGCGCCCGCGGGAGATACGCAGTATTTT.

This sequence joins TRBV19 and TRBJ1-5; 8 bases map to TRBD1. This CDR3 contains 14 residues. V was pared by 6 bases and J by 6 bases, with 7 bases of the junction left unmatched. Germline-derived CDR1 and CDR2 are LNHDA and SQIVND (reference sequence). Here the CDR3 reads CASRSGTGSQPQHF. In nucleotides, the CDR3 is TGTGCCAGTAGATCCGGGACAGGCAGTCAGCCCCAGCATTTT.

A few counts support this clone. V and J are TRBV4-2 and TRBJ1-6; tentatively, D is TRBD1 (6 bases). Germline V gives CDR1 LGHNA, CDR2 YNFKEQ. Trimming took off 0 bases at V and 10 bases at J, with 7 bases between the two ends. CDR3 length: 13 residues. The CDR3 region is CASSQDRGSPLHF. CDR3 coding DNA: TGTGCCAGCAGCCAAGATAGGGGGTCACCCCTCCACTTT.

This clone was observed once. The genes are TRBV7-3 and TRBJ2-5, with a tentative D call TRBD2 (6 bases). The ends were cut back, 1 base at V and 2 bases at J, with 8 bases in the middle. The length of the CDR3 is 14 residues. Looked up from germline, CDR1 is SGHTA and CDR2 is FQGTGA. Here the CDR3 DNA reads TGTGCCAGCAGCTTAAATGGACTACAAGAGACCCAGTACTTC. Protein: CASSLNGLQETQYF.

This clone has more than one count but fewer than ten. The V and J genes are TRBV30 and TRBJ1-1, with 7 bases lining up with TRBD1. The CDR3 contains 14 residues. Germline values: CDR1 GTSNPN, CDR2 SVGIG (reference sequence). V lost 1 base and J lost 4; bases outside the gene matches: 6. The CDR3 region has the DNA TGTGCCTGGAGTGAAACAGGGGCGACCACTGAAGCTTTCTTT. Translation: CAWSETGATTEAFF. Together with reference TRBV30 and TRBJ1-1, the CDR3 gives the full variable domain: SQTIHQWPATLVQPVGSPLSLECTVEGTSNPNLYWYRQAAGRGLQLLFYSVGIGQISSEVPQNLSASRPQDRQFILSSKKLLLSDSGFYLCAWSETGATTEAFFGQGTRLTVV.

This clone was observed a single time. The genes are TRBV18 and TRBJ1-1; D is perhaps TRBD1 (5 bases). This CDR3 has 13 residues. V was cut by 5 bases and J by 1 base, with 8 bases left in between. The germline V gene encodes CDR1 KGHSH and CDR2 LQKENI. This CDR3 is CASSSGQNTEAFF. The CDR3 nucleotides are TGTGCCAGCTCATCAGGACAGAACACTGAAGCTTTCTTT.

This sequence joins TRBV30 and TRBJ2-1, with TRBD1 matching over 10 bases. The CDR3 has 16 residues. CDR1 and CDR2 (germline): GTSNPN, SVGIG (reference sequence). V lost 0 bases and J lost 9; bases outside the gene matches: 11. The CDR3 reads CAWSVAWDRGSAEQFF. The CDR3 nucleotides are TGTGCCTGGAGTGTAGCCTGGGACAGGGGTTCCGCTGAGCAGTTCTTC. Looking up the rest from reference TRBV30 and TRBJ2-1 gives the full variable domain: SQTIHQWPATLVQPVGSPLSLECTVEGTSNPNLYWYRQAAGRGLQLLFYSVGIGQISSEVPQNLSASRPQDRQFILSSKKLLLSDSGFYLCAWSVAWDRGSAEQFFGPGTRLTVL.

The chain couples TRBV19 to TRBJ1-4, with D unresolved. This CDR3 has 15 amino acids. Looked up from germline, CDR1 is LNHDA and CDR2 is SQIVND (reference sequence). Trimming removed 5 bases from V and 2 bases from J, with 12 bases in between. CDR3 DNA: TGTGCCAGTAGTGTAACCGGGAGTACTAATGAAAAACTGTTTTTT. It yields the protein CASSVTGSTNEKLFF.

The chain employs TRBV6-1 and TRBJ2-5; 7 nucleotides line up with TRBD2. CDR1 is MNHNS and CDR2 is SASEGT in the germline V gene. Trimming removed 3 bases from V and 0 bases from J; junction bases left unmatched: 4. This CDR3 is 15 amino acids long. The CDR3 here is CASSDAGGNQETQYF. The CDR3, as DNA: TGTGCCAGCAGTGATGCCGGGGGGAACCAAGAGACCCAGTACTTC.

This clone has a handful of counts. The CDR3, as DNA: TGTGCCAGCAGCAGAGGGACTGGCACCGTCGGGGAGCTGTTTTTT. This encodes CASSRGTGTVGELFF. The rearrangement uses TRBV7-9 and TRBJ2-2; TRBD2 might be the D (6 bases). CDR1 and CDR2 from the germline V gene are SEHNR and FQNEAQ (reference sequence). The ends were cut back, 5 bases at V and 7 bases at J, with 17 bases in the middle. This CDR3 is built from 15 residues.

The V gene is TRBV10-3, the J gene TRBJ2-7, with D hard to call. This CDR3 is 14 amino acids long. Per germline, CDR1 ENHRY and CDR2 SYGVKD. Trimming cost V 5 bases and J 7 bases, with 18 bases left between them. CDR3 sequence (DNA): TGTGCCATCAGTCCCGTGGCCCTACCGCGGGAGCAGTACTTC. Amino acid sequence: CAISPVALPREQYF.

The chain carries TRBV25-1 and TRBJ2-1; 10 nucleotides agree with TRBD2. The CDR3 length is 15 residues. With V trimmed by 2 bases and J by 6 bases, 4 bases remained unmatched. Per germline, CDR1 MGHDK and CDR2 SYGVNS. CDR3 sequence: CASSELAGEFNEQFF. The CDR3 bases are TGTGCCAGCAGTGAACTAGCGGGGGAATTCAATGAGCAGTTCTTC.

This chain joins TRBV7-8 and TRBJ1-1; 7 bases map to TRBD1. This CDR3 is 15 amino acids long. J was trimmed by 1 base and V by 6 bases; bases with no gene match: 8. Germline V lookup: CDR1 SGHVS, CDR2 FQNEAQ. The DNA of the CDR3 is TGTGCCAGCAGTCAAGACAGGGCGGGGAACACTGAAGCTTTCTTT. Encoded protein: CASSQDRAGNTEAFF. Using reference TRBV7-8 and TRBJ1-1 for the parts outside the CDR3, the full variable domain is GAGVSQSPRYKVAKRGQDVALRCDPISGHVSLFWYQQALGQGPEFLTYFQNEAQLDKSGLPSDRFFAERPEGSVSTLKIQRTQQEDSAVYLCASSQDRAGNTEAFFGQGTRLTVV.

This clone is a singleton in its sample. The chain has TRBV9 and TRBJ1-2; 10 nucleotides match TRBD1. The CDR3 has 15 residues. The junction had 8 bases not matched to a gene; V was cut back by 5 bases and J by 4 bases. Germline V gives CDR1 SGDLS, CDR2 YYNGEE. CDR3 amino acids: CASSRQGARVYGYTF. Written as DNA, the CDR3 is TGTGCCAGCAGTAGACAGGGGGCGCGTGTCTATGGCTACACCTTC.

This clone was observed a single time. The rearrangement links TRBV7-2 to TRBJ1-2, with TRBD1 identical over 7 bases. Looked up from germline, CDR1 is SGHTA and CDR2 is FQGNSA. V shed 1 base, J shed 2 bases, and the junction held 4 bases outside the gene matches. The CDR3 extends over 15 amino acids. The CDR3, as DNA: TGTGCCAGCAGCTTAGATGCAGGGGGGAACTATGGCTACACCTTC. It specifies CASSLDAGGNYGYTF. Combining the CDR3 with reference TRBV7-2 and TRBJ1-2 gives the whole variable domain GAGVSQSPSNKVTEKGKDVELRCDPISGHTALYWYRQSLGQGLEFLIYFQGNSAPDKSGLPSDRFSAERTGGSVSTLTIQRTQQEDSAVYLCASSLDAGGNYGYTFGSGTRLTVV.

The rearrangement links TRBV5-5 to TRBJ1-1; 7 nucleotides align to TRBD1. V lost 4 bases, J lost 5 bases, and 8 bases stayed unmatched. CDR3 length: 14 amino acids. CDR1 and CDR2 (germline): SGHKS, YYEKEE (reference sequence). CDR3: CASSVTGMETEAFF. CDR3 in DNA: TGTGCCAGCAGCGTGACAGGGATGGAAACTGAAGCTTTCTTT.